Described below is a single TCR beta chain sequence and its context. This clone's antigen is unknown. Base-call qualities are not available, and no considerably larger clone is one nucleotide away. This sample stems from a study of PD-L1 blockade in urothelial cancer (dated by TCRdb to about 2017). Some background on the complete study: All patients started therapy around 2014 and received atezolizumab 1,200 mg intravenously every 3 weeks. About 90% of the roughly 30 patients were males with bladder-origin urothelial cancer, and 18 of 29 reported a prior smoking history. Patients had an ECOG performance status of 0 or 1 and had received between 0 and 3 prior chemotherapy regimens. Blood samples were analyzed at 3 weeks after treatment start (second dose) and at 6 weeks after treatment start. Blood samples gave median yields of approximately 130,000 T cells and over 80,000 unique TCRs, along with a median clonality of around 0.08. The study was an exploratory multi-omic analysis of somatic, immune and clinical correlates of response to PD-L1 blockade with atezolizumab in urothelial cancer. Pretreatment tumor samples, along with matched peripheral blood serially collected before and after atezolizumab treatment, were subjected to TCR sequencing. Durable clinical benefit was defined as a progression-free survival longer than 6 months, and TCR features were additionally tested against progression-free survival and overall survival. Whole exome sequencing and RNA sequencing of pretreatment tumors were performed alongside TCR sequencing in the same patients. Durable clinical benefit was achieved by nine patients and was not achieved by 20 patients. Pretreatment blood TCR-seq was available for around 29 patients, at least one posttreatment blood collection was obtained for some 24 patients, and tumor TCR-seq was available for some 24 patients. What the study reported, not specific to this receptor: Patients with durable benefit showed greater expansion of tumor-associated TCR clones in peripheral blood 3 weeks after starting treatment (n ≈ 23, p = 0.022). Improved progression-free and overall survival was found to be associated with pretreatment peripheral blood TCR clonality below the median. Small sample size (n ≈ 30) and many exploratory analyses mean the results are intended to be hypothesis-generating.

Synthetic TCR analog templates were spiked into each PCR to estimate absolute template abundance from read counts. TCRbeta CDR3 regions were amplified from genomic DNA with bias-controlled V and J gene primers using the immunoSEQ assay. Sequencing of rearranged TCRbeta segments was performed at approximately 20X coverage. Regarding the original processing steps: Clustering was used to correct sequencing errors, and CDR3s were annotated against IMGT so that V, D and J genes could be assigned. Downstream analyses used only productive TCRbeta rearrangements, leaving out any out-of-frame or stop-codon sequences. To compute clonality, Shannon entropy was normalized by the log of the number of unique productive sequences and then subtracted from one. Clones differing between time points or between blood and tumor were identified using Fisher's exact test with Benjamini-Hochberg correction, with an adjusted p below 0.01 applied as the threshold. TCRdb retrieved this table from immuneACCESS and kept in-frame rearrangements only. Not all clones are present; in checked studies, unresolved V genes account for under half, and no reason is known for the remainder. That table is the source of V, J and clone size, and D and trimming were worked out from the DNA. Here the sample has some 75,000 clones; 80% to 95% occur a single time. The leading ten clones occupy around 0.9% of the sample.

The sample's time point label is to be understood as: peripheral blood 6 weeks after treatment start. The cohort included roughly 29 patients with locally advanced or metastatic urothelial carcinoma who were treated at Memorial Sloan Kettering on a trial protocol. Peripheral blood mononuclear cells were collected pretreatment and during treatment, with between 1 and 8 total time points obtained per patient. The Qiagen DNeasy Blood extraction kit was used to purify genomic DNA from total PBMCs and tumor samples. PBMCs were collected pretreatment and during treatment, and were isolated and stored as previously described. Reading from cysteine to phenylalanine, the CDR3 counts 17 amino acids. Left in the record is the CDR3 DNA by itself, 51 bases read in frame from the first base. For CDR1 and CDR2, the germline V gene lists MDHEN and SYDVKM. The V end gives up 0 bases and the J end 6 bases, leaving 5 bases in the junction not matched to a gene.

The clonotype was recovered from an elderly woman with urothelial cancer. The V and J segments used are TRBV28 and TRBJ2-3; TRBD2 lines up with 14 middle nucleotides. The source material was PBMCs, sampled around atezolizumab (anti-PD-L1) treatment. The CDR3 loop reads CASSLWGLAGVGDTQYF. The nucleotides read TGTGCCAGCAGTTTATGGGGACTAGCGGGAGTGGGGGATACGCAGTATTTT.